This record covers a single T cell receptor (beta chain). Its specificity is not known. The record originates from a study of T cell responses to AZD1222 COVID-19 vaccine. Overall study results and limits: Unmutated variant regions are reportedly targeted by nearly half of spike-specific TCRs. Among AZD1222 vaccinees, only six were seropositive at baseline.

TCRdb's table, derived via immunoSEQ multiplex PCR, lists solely in-frame clones and lacks some. The sample consists of 110,000 to 150,000 clones, 93% of them appearing once. The sample consisted of peripheral blood, taken on day 0 of AZD1222 vaccination. This clonotype was sampled from an adult in good health.

The CDR3 region is CASSPSAGTPHNSPLHF. DNA for the CDR3: TGTGCCAGCAGCCCCTCGGCAGGGACCCCTCATAATTCACCCCTCCACTTT. The rearrangement joins TRBV14 to TRBJ1-6; possibly TRBD1 for D (5 bases). Per the germline V gene, CDR1 is SGHDN and CDR2 is FVKESK. The CDR3 is 17 residues long. Trimming took 4 bases from V and 5 from J, leaving 18 bases between them.